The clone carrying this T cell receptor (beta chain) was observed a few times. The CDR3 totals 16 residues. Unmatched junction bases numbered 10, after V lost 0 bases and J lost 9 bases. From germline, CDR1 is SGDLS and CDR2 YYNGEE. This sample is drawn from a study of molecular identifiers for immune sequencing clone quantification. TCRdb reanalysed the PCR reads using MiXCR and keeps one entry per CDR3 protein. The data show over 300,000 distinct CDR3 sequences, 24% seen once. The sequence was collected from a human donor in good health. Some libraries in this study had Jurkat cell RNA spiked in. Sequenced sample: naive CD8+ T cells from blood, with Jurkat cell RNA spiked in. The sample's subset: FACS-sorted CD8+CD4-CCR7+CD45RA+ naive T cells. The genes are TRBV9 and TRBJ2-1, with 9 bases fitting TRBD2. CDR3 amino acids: CASSVGSSGGFSEQFF. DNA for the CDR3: TGTGCCAGCAGCGTAGGGTCGAGCGGGGGGTTCAGTGAGCAGTTCTTC.